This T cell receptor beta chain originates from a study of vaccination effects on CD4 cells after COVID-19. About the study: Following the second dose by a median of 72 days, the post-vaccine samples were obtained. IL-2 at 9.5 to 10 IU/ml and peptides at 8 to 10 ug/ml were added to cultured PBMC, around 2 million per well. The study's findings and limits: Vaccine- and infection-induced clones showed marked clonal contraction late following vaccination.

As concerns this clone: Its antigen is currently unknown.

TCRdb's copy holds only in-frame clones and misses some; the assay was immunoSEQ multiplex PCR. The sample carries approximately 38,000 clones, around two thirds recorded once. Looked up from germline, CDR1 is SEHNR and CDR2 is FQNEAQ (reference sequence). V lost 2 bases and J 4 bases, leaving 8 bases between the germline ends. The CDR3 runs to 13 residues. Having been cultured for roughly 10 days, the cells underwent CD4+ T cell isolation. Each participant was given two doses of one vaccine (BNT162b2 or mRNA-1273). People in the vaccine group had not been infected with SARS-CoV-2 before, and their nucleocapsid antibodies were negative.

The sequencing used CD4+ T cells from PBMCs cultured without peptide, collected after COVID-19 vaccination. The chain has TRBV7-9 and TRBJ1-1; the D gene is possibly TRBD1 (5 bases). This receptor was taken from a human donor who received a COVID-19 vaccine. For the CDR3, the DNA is TGTGCCAGCAGCTTACGGCAGGGCACTGAAGCTTTCTTT. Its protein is CASSLRQGTEAFF. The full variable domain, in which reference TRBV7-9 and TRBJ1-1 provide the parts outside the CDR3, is DTGVSQNPRHKITKRGQNVTFRCDPISEHNRLYWYRQTLGQGPEFLTYFQNEAQLEKSRLLSDRFSAERPKGSFSTLEIQRTEQGDSAMYLCASSLRQGTEAFFGQGTRLTVV.